This T cell receptor beta chain was sequenced in a study of blood T cell repertoires in COVID-19. Overall study context: Samples taken during acute and convalescent COVID-19 were collected in the United States, Italy and Spain. Sources were T cells, B-cell-depleted T cells, or PBMCs; the material itself was cDNA or gDNA.

Methods used by the authors: Researchers report that nucleated cell counts were estimated from reference gene primer amplification. Produced via immunoSEQ multiplex PCR; TCRdb's table is partial and in-frame only. The V and J calls and clone size were taken over from that table, and D and trimming were inferred from the DNA. The profile shows around 58,000 clones, around four fifths of them singletons. Trimming removed 5 bases at V and 6 bases at J, with 28 bases between. Germline V gives CDR1 MRHNA, CDR2 SNTAGT. The CDR3 extends over 19 amino acids. The V and J genes are TRBV6-4 and TRBJ1-4; maybe TRBD1 (5 bases). The specimen was peripheral blood. The sequence was obtained from a human donor in a cohort sampled during active COVID-19. The CDR3 DNA sequence: TGTGCCAGCAGTACGTGGCGGGGGGGGGTACGGTTCGCCGATGAAAAACTGTTTTTT. Translating it yields CASSTWRGGVRFADEKLFF.